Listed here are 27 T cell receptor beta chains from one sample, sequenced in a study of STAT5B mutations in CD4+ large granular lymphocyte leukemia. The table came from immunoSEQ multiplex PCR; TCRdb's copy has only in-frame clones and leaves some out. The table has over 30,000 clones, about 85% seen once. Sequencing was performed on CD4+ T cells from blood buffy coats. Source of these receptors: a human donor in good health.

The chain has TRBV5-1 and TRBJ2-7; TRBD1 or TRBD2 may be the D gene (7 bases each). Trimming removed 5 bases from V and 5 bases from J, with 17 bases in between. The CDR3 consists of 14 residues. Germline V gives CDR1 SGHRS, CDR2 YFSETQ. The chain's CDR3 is CASRGDPGGDEQYF. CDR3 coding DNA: TGCGCCAGCAGAGGGGACCCAGGGGGGGACGAGCAGTACTTC.

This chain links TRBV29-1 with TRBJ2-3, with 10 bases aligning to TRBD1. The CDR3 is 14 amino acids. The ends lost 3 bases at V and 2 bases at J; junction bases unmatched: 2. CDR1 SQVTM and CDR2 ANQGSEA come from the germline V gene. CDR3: CSVDGTGDTDTQYF. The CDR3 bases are TGCAGCGTTGATGGGACAGGGGACACAGATACGCAGTATTTT.

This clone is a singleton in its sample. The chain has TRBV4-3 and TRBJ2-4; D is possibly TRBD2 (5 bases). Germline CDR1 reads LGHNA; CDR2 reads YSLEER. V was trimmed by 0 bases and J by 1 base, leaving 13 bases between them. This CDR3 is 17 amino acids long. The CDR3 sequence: CASSQDTREWAKNIQYF. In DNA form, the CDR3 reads TGCGCCAGCAGCCAAGATACGAGGGAGTGGGCCAAAAACATTCAGTACTTC.

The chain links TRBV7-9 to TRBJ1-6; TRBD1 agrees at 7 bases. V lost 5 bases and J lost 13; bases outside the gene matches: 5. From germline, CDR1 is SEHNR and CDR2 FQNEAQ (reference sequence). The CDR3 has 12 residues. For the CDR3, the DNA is TGTGCCAGCAGCCGAGAGACAGGGCCCCTCCACTTT. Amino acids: CASSRETGPLHF.

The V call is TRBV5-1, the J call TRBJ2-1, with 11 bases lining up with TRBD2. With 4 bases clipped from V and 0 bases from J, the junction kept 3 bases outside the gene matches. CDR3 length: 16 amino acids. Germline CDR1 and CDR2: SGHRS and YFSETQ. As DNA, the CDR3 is TGCGCCAGCAGCGCGACTAGCGGGAACTCCTACAATGAGCAGTTCTTC. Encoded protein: CASSATSGNSYNEQFF.

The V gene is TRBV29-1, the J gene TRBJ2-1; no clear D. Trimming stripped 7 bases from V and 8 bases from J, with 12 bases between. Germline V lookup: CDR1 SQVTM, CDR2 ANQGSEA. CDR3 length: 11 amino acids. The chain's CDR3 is CSGSTGYEQFF. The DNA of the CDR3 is TGCAGCGGGAGCACCGGCTATGAGCAGTTCTTC.

Written as DNA, the CDR3 is TGTGCCAGCAGCTACTACAGGGGCTTTAGCTCCTACAATGAGCAGTTCTTC. The encoded protein is CASSYYRGFSSYNEQFF. The gene calls are TRBV7-9 and TRBJ2-1, with 7 nucleotides matching TRBD1. Germline values: CDR1 SEHNR, CDR2 FQNEAQ (reference sequence). The CDR3 consists of 17 residues. V trimming: 4 bases; J trimming: 0 bases; junction bases outside the gene matches: 9.

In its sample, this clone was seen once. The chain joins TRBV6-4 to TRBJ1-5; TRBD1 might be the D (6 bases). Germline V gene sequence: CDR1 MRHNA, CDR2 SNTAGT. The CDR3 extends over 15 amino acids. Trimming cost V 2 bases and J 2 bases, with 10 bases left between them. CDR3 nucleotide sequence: TGTGCCAGCAGTGACAGGGGGAAGTGCAATCAGCCCCAGCATTTT. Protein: CASSDRGKCNQPQHF.

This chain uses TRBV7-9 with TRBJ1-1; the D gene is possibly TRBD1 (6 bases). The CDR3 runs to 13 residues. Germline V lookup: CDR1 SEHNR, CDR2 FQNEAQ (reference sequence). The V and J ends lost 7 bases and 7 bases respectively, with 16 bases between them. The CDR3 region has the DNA TGTGCCAGCAACCGGGGCAGGGGCTATGAAGCTTTCTTT. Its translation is CASNRGRGYEAFF.

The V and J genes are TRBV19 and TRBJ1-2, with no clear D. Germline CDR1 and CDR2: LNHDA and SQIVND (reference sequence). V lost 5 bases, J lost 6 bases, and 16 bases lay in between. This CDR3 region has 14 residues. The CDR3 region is CASSSGHLRHGYTF. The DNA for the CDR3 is TGTGCCAGTAGTTCCGGCCACCTAAGGCATGGCTACACCTTC.

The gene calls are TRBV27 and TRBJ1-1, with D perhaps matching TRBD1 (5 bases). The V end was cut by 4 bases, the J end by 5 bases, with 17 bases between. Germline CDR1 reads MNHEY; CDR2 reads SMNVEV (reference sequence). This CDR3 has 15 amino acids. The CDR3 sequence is CASSSPPSGRTEAFF. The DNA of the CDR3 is TGTGCCAGCAGTTCCCCCCCTTCAGGGAGAACTGAAGCTTTCTTT.

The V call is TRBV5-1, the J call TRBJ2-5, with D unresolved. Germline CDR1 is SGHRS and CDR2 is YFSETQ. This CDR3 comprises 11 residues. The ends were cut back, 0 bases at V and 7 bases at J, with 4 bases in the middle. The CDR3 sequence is CASSLDRTQYF. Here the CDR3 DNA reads TGCGCCAGCAGCTTGGACCGGACCCAGTACTTC.

The CDR3 bases are TGCGCCAGCAGCACGGGACAGGTTTCCTACGAGCAGTACTTC. Protein sequence: CASSTGQVSYEQYF. The chain links TRBV5-1 to TRBJ2-7, with 8 bases that match TRBD1. CDR1 and CDR2 from the germline V gene are SGHRS and YFSETQ. The CDR3 runs 14 residues. V was pared by 4 bases and J by 1 base, with 4 bases of the junction left unmatched.

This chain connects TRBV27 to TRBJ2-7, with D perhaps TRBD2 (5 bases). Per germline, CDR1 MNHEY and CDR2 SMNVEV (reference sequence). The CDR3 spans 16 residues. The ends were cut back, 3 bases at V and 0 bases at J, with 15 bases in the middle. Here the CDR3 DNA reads TGTGCCAGCAGTTTCAGGTCCAGCGGAAGCTCCTACGAGCAGTACTTC. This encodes CASSFRSSGSSYEQYF.

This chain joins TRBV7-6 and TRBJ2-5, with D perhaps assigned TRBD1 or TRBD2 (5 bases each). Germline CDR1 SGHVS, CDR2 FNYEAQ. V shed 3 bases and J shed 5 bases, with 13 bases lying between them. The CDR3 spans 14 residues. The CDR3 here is CASSFRDGTETQYF. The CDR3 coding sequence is TGTGCCAGCAGCTTCAGGGACGGAACCGAGACCCAGTACTTC.

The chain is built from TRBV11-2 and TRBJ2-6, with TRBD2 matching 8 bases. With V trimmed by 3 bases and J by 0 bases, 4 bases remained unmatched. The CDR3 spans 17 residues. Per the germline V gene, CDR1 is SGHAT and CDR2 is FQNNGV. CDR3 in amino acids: CASSLSSGFSGANVLTF. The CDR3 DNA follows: TGTGCCAGCAGCTTGTCTAGCGGGTTCTCTGGGGCCAACGTCCTGACTTTC.

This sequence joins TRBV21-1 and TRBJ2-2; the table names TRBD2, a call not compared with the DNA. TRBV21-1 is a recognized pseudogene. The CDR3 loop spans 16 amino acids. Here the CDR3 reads CASSKEGLKNTGELFF. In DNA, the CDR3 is TGTGCCAGCAGCAAAGAAGGACTCAAGAACACCGGGGAGCTGTTTTTT.

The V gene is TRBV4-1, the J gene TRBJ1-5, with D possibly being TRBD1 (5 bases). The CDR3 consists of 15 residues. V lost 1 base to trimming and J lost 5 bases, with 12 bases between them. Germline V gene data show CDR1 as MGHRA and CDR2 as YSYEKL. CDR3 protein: CASSQVLGAHQPQHF. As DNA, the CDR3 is TGCGCCAGCAGCCAAGTGCTAGGGGCCCATCAGCCCCAGCATTTT.

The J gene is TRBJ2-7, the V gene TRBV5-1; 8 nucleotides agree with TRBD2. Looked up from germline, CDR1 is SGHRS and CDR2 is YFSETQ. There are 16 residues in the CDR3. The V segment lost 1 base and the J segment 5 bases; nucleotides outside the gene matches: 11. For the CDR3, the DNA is TGCGCCAGCAGCTTGCGGGGGGGAGGGTTAAATGACGAGCAGTACTTC. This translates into CASSLRGGGLNDEQYF.

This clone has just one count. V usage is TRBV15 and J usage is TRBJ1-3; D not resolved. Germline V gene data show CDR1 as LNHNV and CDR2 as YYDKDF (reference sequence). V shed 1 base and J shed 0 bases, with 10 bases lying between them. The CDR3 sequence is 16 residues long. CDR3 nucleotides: TGTGCCACCAGCAGAGGGTGGGGATCCTCTGGAAACACCATATATTTT. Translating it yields CATSRGWGSSGNTIYF.

Written as DNA, the CDR3 is TGTGCCGTCCGGGACTCCCGCACCATATATTTT. This gives the protein CAVRDSRTIYF. This chain connects TRBV6-5 to TRBJ1-3; possible D gene TRBD1, 5 bases. This CDR3 spans 11 amino acids. Trimming shortened V by 11 bases and J by 9 bases, and 14 bases separated the two germline ends. Per germline, CDR1 MNHEY and CDR2 SVGAGI.

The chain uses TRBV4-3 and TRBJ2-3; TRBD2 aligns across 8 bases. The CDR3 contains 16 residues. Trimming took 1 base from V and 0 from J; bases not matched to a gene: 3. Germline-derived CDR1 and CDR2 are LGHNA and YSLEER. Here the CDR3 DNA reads TGCGCCAGCAGCCAAGTACTAGCGGTTAGCACAGATACGCAGTATTTT. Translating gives CASSQVLAVSTDTQYF.

The DNA of the CDR3 is TGTGCCAGCAGTGAGGGACTCCCAACCCATGAGCAGTTCTTC. Protein sequence: CASSEGLPTHEQFF. The V call is TRBV25-1, the J call TRBJ2-1; tentative D call: TRBD2 (6 bases). Trimming took 3 bases from V and 8 from J, leaving 14 bases between them. The CDR3 is made up of 14 amino acids. Germline CDR1 is MGHDK and CDR2 is SYGVNS.

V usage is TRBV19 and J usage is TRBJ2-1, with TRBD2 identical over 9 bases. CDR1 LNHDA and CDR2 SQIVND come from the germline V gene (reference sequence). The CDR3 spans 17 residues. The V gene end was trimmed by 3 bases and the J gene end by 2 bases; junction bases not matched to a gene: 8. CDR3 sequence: CASSIPSTSGAYNEQFF. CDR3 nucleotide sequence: TGTGCCAGTAGTATCCCCTCGACTAGCGGCGCCTACAATGAGCAGTTCTTC.

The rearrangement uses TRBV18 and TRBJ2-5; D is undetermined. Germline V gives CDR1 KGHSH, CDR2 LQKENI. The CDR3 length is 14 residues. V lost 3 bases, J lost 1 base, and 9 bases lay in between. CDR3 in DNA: TGTGCCAGCTCACCCGGATGGACCCAAGAGACCCAGTACTTC. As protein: CASSPGWTQETQYF.

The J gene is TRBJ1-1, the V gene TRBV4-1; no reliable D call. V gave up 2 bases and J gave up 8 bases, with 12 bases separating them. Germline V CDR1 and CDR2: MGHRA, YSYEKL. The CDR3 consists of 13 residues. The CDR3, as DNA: TGCGCCAGCAGCCAATTGCGGGTAACAGAAGCTTTCTTT. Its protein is CASSQLRVTEAFF.

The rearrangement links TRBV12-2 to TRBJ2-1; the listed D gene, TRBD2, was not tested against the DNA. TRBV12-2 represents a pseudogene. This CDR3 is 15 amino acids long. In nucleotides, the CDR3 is TGTGCAAGTCGCTCGTCCGGGACTCCCTACAATGAGCAGTTCTTC. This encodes CASRSSGTPYNEQFF.